This T cell receptor beta chain is from a study of cytomegalovirus exposure and HLA in healthy donors. Study-level information: There were under 130 million unique TCR beta sequences, drawn from about 179 million T cells, in an earlier analysis. Approximately 80 million unique TCRs, all from HLA-typed donors, were included in an early release of the data.

A multiplex PCR was run with 60 Vbeta primers and 13 Jbeta primers. The data were produced by immunoSEQ multiplex PCR, yet TCRdb's version contains in-frame clones alone and is incomplete. The repertoire consists of around 140,000 clones, with 75% to 85% occurring once and the leading ten covering about 2%. Trimming removed 5 bases from V and 7 bases from J; junction bases left unmatched: 7. Germline V gives CDR1 KGHSH, CDR2 LQKENI. This CDR3 is 15 amino acids long. The clonotype was recovered from a female donor in good health and CMV-seropositive. Sequencing was performed on PBMCs. The chain is built from TRBV18 and TRBJ1-6; 8 bases fit TRBD1. In DNA form, the CDR3 reads TGTGCCAGCTCATCTGAGACAGGGGTGAATTCACCCCTCCACTTT. As protein: CASSSETGVNSPLHF.